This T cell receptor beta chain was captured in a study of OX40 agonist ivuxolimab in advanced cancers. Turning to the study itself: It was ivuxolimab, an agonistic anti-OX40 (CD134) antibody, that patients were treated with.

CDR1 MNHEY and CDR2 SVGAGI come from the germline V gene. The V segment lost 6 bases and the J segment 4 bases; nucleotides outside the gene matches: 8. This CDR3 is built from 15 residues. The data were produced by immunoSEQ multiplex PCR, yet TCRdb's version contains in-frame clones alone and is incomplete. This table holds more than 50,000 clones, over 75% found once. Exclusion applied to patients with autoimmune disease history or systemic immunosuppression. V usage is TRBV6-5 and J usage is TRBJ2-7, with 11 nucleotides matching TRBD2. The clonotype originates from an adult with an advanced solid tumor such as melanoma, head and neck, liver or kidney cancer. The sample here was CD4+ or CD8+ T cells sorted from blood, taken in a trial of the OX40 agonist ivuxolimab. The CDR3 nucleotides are TGTGCCAGCAGCCAAACTAGCGGGAGCGGGTACGAGCAGTACTTC. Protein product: CASSQTSGSGYEQYF.